The present T cell receptor (beta chain) was sequenced within a study of neurological immune-mediated disorders. This clonotype was seen repeatedly, ten times or more. V was pared by 0 bases and J by 0 bases, with 16 bases between. CDR1 is LGHDT, CDR2 YNNKEL, per germline (reference sequence). The CDR3 is 18 residues long. TCRdb re-analysed the 5' RACE reads in MiXCR, keeping a single row per CDR3 protein. The table includes 40,000 or so distinct CDR3 sequences, 2.5% detected once. J is TRBJ2-3 and V is TRBV3-1, with D tentatively TRBD1 (5 bases). This receptor was taken from a man aged 30 to 45 with multiple sclerosis. Sequenced material: PBMCs. In DNA, the CDR3 is TGTGCCAGCAGCCAAGAAGGGGAAGCGCCAGAGAGCACAGATACGCAGTATTTT. It translates to CASSQEGEAPESTDTQYF.